Included here is one TCR beta chain sequence, with context. The antigen is not known. CDR1 is MDHEN and CDR2 is SYDVKM in the germline V gene. CDR3 length equals 11 residues. The V and J ends lost 6 bases and 0 bases respectively, with 2 bases between them. This entry is derived from a study of T cell responses to AZD1222 COVID-19 vaccine. Whole-study findings and limits: Per reports, nearly half of all spike-specific TCRs target regions that are unmutated in variants. The sample set comprised mostly white British donors with more females, and clonal diversity was possibly underestimated. Increases in Spike-specific TCR breadth and depth were seen after two AZD1222 doses.

Data came from immunoSEQ multiplex PCR; TCRdb stores just in-frame clones and leaves some out. Of about 94,000 clones listed, roughly 90% were seen once; the top ten hold about an eighth. The chain is built from TRBV28 and TRBJ1-2; D uncertain. The sequencing used peripheral blood, collected 28 days after the second AZD1222 dose. The source is an adult who received the AZD1222 COVID-19 vaccine. The CDR3 sequence is CASSPNYGYTF. CDR3 coding DNA: TGTGCCAGCAGCCCTAACTATGGCTACACCTTC.